This TCR beta chain was captured by sequencing in a study of T cells after yellow fever vaccination. This clonotype has at least ten counts. Its cognate antigen is unknown. Whole-study findings and limits: Post-booster samples contained most primary-vaccination clones (nearly 98% CD4, about 90% CD8).

A single record per CDR3 protein comes from TCRdb applying MiXCR to the 5' RACE reads. The data hold a few hundred thousand distinct CDR3 sequences, with around 6.8% observed a single time. This CDR3 has 14 residues. Germline V gives CDR1 SNHLY, CDR2 FYNNEI. V was clipped by 2 bases and J by 0 bases, with 8 bases between them. The J gene is TRBJ2-7, the V gene TRBV2; no reliable D call. The sample here was PBMCs, taken around 45 days after the first yellow fever vaccination. This receptor was taken from a man aged 18 to 30 who received the YFV17D yellow fever vaccine. The CDR3 sequence: CASSERTSSYEQYF. DNA for the CDR3: TGTGCCAGCAGTGAACGGACGAGCTCCTACGAGCAGTACTTC.